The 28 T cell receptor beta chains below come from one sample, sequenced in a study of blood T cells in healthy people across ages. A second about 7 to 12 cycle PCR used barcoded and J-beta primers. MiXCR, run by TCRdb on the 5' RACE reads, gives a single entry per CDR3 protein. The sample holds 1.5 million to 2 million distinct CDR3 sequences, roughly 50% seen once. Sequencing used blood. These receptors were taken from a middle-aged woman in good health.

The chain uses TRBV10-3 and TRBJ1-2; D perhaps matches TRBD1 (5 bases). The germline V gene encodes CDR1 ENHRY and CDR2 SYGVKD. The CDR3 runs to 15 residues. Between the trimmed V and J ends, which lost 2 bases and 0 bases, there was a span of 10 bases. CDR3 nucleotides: TGTGCCATCAGTGAGAGGACACTGTCTAACTATGGCTACACCTTC. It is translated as CAISERTLSNYGYTF.

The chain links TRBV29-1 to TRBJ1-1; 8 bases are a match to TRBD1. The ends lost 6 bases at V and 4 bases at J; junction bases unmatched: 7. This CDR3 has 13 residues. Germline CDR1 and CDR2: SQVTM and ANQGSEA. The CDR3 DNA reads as TGCAGCGTAAGCAGGGGGCTTGGCACTGAAGCTTTCTTT. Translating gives CSVSRGLGTEAFF.

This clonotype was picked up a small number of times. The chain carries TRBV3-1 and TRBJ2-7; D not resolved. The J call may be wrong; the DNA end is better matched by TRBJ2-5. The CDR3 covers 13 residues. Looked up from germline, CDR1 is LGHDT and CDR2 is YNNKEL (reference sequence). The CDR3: CASSQDWMETQYF. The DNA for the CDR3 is TGTGCCAGCAGCCAAGATTGGATGGAGACCCAGTACTTC.

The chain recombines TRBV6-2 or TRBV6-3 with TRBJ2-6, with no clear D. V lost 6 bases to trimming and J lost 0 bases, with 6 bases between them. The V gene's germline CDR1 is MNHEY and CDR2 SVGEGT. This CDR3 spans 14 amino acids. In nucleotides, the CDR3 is TGTGCCAGCAGGGCCTACTCTGGGGCCAACGTCCTGACTTTC. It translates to CASRAYSGANVLTF.

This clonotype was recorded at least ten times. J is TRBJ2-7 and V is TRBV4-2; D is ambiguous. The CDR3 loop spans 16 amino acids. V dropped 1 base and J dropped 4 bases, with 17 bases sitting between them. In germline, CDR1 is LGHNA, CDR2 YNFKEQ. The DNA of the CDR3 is TGTGCCAGCAGCCAAGCCGCCGGAACCTTCGGGTACGAGCAGTACTTC. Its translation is CASSQAAGTFGYEQYF.

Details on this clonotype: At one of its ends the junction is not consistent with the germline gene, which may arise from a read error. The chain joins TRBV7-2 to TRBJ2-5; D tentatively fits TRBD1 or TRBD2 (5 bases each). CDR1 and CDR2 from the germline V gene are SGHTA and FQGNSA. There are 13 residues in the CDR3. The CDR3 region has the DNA TGTGCCCGCAGCTGGGGGTACCAAGAGACCCAGTACTTC. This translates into CARSWGYQETQYF.

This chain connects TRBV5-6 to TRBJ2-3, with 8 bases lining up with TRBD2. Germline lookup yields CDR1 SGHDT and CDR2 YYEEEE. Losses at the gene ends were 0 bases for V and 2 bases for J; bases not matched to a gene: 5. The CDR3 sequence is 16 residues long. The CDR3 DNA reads TGTGCCAGCAGCTTGGGTAGCGGGATCAACACAGATACGCAGTATTTT. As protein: CASSLGSGINTDTQYF. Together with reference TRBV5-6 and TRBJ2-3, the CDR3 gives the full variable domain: DAGVTQSPTHLIKTRGQQVTLRCSPKSGHDTVSWYQQALGQGPQFIFQYYEEEERQRGNFPDRFSGHQFPNYSSELNVNALLLGDSALYLCASSLGSGINTDTQYFGPGTRLTVL.

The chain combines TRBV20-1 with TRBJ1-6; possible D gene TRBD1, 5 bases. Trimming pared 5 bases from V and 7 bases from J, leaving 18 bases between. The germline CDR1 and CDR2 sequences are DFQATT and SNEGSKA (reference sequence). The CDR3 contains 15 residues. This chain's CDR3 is CSARLRGLENSPLHF. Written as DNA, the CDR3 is TGCAGTGCTCGCCTGAGGGGTCTTGAGAATTCACCCCTCCACTTT.

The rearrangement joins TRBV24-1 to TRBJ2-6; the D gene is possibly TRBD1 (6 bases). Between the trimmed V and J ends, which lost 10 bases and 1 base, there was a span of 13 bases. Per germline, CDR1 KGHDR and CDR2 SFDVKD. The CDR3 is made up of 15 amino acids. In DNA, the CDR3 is TGTGCCACAGGGACAACGAGGTCTGGGGCCAACGTCCTGACTTTC. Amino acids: CATGTTRSGANVLTF.

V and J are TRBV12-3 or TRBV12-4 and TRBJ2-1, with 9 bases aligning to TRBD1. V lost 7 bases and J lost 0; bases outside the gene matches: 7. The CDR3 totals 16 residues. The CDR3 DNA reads TGTGCCAGCACACCGGGACAGGGTGACTCCTACAATGAGCAGTTCTTC. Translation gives CASTPGQGDSYNEQFF.

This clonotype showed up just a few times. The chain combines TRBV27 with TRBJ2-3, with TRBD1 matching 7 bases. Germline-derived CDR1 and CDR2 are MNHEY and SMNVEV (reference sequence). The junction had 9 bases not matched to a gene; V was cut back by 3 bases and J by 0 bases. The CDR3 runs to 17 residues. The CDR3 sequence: CASSFTTGSSSTDTQYF. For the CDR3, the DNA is TGTGCCAGCAGTTTCACGACAGGGTCGTCTAGCACAGATACGCAGTATTTT.

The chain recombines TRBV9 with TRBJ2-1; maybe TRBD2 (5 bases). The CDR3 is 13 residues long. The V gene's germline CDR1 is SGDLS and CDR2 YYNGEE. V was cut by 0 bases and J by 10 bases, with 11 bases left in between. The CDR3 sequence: CASSVEIAREQFF. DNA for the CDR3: TGTGCCAGCAGCGTAGAGATAGCGAGAGAGCAGTTCTTC.

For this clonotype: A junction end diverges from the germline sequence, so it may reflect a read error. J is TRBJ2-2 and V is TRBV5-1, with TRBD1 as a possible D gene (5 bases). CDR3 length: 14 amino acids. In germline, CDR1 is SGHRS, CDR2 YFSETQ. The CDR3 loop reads CASTRVAKTGELFF. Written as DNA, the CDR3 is TGCGCCAGCACCAGGGTTGCGAAAACCGGGGAGCTGTTTTTT.

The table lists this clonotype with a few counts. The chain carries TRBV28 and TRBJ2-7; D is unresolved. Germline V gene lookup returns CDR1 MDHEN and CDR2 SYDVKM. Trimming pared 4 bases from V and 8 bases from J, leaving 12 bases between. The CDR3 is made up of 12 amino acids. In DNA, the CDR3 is TGTGCCAGCAGTTCACGGTTATCCCAGCAGTACTTC. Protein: CASSSRLSQQYF.

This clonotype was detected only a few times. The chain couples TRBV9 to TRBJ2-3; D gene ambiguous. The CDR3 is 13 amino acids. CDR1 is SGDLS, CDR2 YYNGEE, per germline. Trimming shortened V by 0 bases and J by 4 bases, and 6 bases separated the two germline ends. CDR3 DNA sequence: TGTGCCAGCAGCGTAGGGGCTCCAGATACGCAGTATTTT. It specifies CASSVGAPDTQYF. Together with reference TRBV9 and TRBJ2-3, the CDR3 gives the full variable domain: DSGVTQTPKHLITATGQRVTLRCSPRSGDLSVYWYQQSLDQGLQFLIQYYNGEERAKGNILERFSAQQFPDLHSELNLSSLELGDSALYFCASSVGAPDTQYFGPGTRLTVL.

CDR3 in amino acids: CAIKSRTGGYGYTF. CDR3 nucleotides: TGTGCCATCAAGTCCCGGACAGGGGGCTATGGCTACACCTTC. The genes are TRBV10-3 and TRBJ1-2; 10 nucleotides agree with TRBD1. Germline CDR1 is ENHRY and CDR2 is SYGVKD. The CDR3 is 14 amino acids. The trim removed 7 bases at V and 4 bases at J, leaving 6 bases unmatched.

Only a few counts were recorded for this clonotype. The CDR3 here is CASSLGGGGNYEQYF. Written as DNA, the CDR3 is TGTGCCAGCAGTTTAGGGGGAGGGGGCAACTACGAGCAGTACTTC. The chain joins TRBV12-3 or TRBV12-4 to TRBJ2-7; D tentatively fits TRBD1 or TRBD2 (7 bases each). There are 15 residues in the CDR3. V dropped 1 base and J dropped 3 bases, with 13 bases sitting between them.

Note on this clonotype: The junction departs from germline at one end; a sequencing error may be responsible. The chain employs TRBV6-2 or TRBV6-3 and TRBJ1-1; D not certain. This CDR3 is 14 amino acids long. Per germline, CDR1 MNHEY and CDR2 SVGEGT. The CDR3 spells CASSLETSNAEAFF. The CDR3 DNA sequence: TGTGCCAGCAGTCTCGAGACATCGAACGCTGAAGCTTTCTTT.

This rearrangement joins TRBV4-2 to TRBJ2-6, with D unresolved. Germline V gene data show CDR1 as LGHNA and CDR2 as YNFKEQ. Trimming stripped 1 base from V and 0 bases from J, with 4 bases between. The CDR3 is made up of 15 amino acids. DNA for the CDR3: TGTGCCAGCAGCCAAGTGCGCTCTGGGGCCAACGTCCTGACTTTC. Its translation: CASSQVRSGANVLTF.

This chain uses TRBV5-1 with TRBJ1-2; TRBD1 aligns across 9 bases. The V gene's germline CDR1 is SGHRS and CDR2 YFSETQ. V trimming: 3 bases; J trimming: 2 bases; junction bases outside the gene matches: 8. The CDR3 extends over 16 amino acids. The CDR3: CASSSKGQGINYGYTF. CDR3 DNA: TGCGCCAGCAGCTCAAAAGGACAGGGGATAAACTATGGCTACACCTTC.

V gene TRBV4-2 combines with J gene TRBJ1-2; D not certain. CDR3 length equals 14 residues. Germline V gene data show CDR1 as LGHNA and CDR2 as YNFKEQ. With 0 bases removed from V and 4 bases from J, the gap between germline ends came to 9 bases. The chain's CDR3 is CASSQDGQSYGYTF. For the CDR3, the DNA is TGTGCCAGCAGCCAAGATGGGCAGTCCTATGGCTACACCTTC.

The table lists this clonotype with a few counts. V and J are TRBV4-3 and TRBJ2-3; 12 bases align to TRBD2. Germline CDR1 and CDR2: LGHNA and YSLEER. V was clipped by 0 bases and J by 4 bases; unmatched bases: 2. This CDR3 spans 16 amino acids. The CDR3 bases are TGCGCCAGCAGCCAAGAACTAGCGGGGGGCTCAGATACGCAGTATTTT. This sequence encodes CASSQELAGGSDTQYF.

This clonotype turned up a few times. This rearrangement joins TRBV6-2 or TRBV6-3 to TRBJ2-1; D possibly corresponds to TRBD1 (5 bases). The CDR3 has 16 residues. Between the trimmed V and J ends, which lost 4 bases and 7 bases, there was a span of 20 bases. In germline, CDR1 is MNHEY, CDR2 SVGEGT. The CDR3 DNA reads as TGTGCCAGCAGTTCGCCCCAGGGCTTTGGTTTAAATGAGCAGTTCTTC. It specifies CASSSPQGFGLNEQFF.

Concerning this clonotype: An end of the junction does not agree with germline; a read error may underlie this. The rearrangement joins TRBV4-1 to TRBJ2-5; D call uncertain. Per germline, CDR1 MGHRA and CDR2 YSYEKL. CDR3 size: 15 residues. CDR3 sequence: CARSQEISQRETQYF. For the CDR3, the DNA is TGCGCCCGCAGCCAAGAAATATCCCAGCGAGAGACCCAGTACTTC.

The CDR3 spells CSARPTKDTQYF. The CDR3 region has the DNA TGCAGTGCTAGACCTACCAAGGATACGCAGTATTTT. The V gene is TRBV20-1, the J gene TRBJ2-3; no clear D gene. CDR3 length: 12 residues. Between the trimmed V and J ends, which lost 2 bases and 6 bases, there was a span of 9 bases. In germline, CDR1 is DFQATT, CDR2 SNEGSKA (reference sequence).

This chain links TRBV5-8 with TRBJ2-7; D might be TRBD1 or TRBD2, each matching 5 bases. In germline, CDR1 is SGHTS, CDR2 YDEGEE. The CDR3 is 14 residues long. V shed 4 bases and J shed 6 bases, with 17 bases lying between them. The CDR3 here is CASSTGRLGSEQYF. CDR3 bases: TGTGCCAGCAGCACAGGACGCTTGGGGAGCGAGCAGTACTTC.

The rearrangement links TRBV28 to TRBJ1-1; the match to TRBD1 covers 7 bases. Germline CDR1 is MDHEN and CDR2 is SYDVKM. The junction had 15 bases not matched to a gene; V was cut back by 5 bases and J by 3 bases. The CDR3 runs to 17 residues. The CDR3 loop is CASSQQTTGYWDTEAFF. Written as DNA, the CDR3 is TGTGCCAGCAGTCAACAAACGACAGGGTATTGGGACACTGAAGCTTTCTTT. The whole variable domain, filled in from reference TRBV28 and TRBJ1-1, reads DVKVTQSSRYLVKRTGEKVFLECVQDMDHENMFWYRQDPGLGLRLIYFSYDVKMKEKGDIPEGYSVSREKKERFSLILESASTNQTSMYLCASSQQTTGYWDTEAFFGQGTRLTVV.

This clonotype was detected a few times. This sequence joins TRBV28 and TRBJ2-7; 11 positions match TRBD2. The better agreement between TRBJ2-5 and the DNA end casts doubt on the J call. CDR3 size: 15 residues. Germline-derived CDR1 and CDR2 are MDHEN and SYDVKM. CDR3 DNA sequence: TGTGCCAGCAGTTTATGGGGACTAGCGGAAGAGACCCAGTACTTC. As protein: CASSLWGLAEETQYF.